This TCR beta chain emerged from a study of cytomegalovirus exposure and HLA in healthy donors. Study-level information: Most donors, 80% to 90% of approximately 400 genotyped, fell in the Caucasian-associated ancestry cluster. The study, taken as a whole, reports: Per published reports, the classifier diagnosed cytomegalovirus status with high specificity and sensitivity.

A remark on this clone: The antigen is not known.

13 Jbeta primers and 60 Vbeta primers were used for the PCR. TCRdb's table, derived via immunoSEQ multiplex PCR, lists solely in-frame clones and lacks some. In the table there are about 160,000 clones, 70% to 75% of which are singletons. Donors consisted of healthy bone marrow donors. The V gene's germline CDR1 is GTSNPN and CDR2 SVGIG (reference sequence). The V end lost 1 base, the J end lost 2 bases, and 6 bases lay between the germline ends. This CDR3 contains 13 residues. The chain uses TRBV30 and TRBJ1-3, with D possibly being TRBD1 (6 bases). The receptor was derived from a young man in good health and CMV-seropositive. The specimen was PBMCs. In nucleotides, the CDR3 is TGTGCCTGGAGTGGGACAGCTGGAAACACCATATATTTT. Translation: CAWSGTAGNTIYF.